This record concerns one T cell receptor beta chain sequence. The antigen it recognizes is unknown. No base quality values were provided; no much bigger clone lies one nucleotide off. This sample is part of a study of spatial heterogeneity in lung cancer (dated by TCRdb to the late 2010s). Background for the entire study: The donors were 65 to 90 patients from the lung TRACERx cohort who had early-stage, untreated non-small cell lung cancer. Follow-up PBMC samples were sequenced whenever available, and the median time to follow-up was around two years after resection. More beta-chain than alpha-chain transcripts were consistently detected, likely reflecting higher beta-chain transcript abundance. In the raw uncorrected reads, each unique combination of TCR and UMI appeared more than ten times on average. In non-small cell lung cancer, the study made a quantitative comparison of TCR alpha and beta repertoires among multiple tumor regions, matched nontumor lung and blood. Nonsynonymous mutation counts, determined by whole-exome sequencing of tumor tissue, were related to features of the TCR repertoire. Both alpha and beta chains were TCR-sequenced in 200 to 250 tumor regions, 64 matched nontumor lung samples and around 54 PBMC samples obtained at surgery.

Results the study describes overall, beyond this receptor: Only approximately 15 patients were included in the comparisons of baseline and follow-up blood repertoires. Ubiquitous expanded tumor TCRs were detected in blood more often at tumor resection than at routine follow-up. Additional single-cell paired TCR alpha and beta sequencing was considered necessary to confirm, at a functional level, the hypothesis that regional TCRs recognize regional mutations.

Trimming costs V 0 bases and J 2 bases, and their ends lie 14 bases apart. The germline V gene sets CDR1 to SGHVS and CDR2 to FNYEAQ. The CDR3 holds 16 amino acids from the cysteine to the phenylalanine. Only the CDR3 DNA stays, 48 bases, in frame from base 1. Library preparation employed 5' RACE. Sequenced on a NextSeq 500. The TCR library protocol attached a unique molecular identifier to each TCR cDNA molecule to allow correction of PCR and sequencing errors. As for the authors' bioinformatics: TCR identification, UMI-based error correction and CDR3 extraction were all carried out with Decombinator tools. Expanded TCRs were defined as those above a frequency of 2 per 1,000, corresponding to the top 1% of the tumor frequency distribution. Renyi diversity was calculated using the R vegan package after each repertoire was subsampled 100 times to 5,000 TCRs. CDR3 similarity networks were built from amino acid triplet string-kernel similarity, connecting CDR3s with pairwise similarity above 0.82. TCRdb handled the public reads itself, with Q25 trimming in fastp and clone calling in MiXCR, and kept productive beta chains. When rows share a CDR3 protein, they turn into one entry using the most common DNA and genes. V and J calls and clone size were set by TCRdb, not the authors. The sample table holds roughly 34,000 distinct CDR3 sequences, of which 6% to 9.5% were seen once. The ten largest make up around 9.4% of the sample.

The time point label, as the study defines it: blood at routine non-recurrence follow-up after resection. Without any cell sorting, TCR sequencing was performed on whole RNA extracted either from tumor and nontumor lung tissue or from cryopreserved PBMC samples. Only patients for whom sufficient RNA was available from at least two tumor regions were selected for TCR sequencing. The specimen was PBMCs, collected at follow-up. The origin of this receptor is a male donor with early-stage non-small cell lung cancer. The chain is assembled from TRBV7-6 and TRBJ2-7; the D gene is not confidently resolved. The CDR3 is CASSLAGLGSPYEQYF. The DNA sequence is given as TGTGCCAGCAGCTTAGCAGGGCTGGGCAGCCCCTACGAGCAGTACTTC.